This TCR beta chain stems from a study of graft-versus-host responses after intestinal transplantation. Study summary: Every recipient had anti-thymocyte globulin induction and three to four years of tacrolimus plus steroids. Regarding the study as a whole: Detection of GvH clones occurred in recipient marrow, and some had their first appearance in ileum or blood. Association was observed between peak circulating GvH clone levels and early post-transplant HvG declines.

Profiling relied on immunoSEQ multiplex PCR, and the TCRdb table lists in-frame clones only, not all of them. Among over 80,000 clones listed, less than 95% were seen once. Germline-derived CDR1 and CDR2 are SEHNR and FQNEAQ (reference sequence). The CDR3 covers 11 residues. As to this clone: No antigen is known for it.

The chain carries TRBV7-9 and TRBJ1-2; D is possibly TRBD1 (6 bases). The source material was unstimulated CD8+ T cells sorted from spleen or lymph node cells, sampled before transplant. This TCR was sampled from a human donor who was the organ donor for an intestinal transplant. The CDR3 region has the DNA TGTGAAACCAGGGGAATCTATGGCTACACCTTC. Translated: CETRGIYGYTF.